This T cell receptor beta chain was identified during a study of T-cell reconstitution after alpha-beta-depleted transplantation in children. Researchers prepared the TCRbeta library using unique molecular identifiers, the study reports. TCRdb re-derived calls from the PCR reads in MiXCR, one entry per CDR3 protein. The sample lists about 200,000 distinct CDR3 sequences; just under 6.5% were seen once. CDR1 SGHNT and CDR2 YYREEE come from the germline V gene (reference sequence). The CDR3 consists of 16 residues. V trimming: 4 bases; J trimming: 2 bases; junction bases outside the gene matches: 10. The material was PBMCs, obtained before TCRalphabeta/CD19-depleted stem cell transplant. The rearrangement joins TRBV5-4 to TRBJ2-7, with 9 bases fitting TRBD2. The clonotype was recovered from a girl less than two years old with combined immunodeficiency, due to receive a stem cell transplant. The CDR3 DNA reads TGTGCCAGCAGCGCGGATATGGGCGGGGGGGCCTACGAGCAGTACTTC. Its translation: CASSADMGGGAYEQYF. Full variable domain (rest looked up from reference TRBV5-4 and TRBJ2-7): ETGVTQSPTHLIKTRGQQVTLRCSSQSGHNTVSWYQQALGQGPQFIFQYYREEENGRGNFPPRFSGLQFPNYSSELNVNALELDDSALYLCASSADMGGGAYEQYFGPGTRLTVT.